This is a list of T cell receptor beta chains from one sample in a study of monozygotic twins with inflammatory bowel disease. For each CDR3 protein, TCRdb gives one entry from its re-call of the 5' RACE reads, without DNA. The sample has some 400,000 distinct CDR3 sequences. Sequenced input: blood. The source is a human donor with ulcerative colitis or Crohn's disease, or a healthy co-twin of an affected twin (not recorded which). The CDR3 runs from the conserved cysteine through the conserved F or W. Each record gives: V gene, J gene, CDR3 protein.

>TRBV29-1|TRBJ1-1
CSGGVNTEAFF
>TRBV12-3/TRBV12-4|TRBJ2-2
CASSPRGQDDTGELFF
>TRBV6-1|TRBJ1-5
CASMADIQPQHF
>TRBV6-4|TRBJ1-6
CASIRSQRLSPLHF
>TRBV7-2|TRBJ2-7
CASSLGGRASGSHEQYF
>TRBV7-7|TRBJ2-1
CASSLALASYNEQFF
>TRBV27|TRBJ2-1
CASSSDWWDRGRNEQFF
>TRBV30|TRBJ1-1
CAWSRQDTEAFF
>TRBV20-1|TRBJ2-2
CSASTGGMSGTGELFF
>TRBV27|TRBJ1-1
CASSLSSMGEAFF
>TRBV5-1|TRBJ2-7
CASSLGQGVHEQYF
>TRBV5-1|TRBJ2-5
CASSLEVGTSGRQETQYF
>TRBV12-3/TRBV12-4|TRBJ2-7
CASSLELGGLEQYF
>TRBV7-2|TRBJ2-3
CASSPPTDTQYF